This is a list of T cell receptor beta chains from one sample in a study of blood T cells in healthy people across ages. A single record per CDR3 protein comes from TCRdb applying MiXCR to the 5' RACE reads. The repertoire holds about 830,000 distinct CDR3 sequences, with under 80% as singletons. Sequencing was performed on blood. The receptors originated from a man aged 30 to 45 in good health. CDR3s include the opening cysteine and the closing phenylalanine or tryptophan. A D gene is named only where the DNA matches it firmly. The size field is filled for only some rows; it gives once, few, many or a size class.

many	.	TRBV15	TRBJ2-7	TGTGCCACCAGCAGAGATACGGGACGGTACTACGAGCAGTACTTC	CATSRDTGRYYEQYF
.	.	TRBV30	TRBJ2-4	TGTGCCTGGAGTGTTGCACTTAAAAACATTCAGTACTTC	CAWSVALKNIQYF
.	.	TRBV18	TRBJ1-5	TGTGCCAGCTCCCTAAAGGCAGACAGTAGTAGCAATCAGCCCCAGCATTTT	CASSLKADSSSNQPQHF
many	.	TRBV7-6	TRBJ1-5	TGTGCCAGCAGCTTCCAGGGGAATCAGCCCCAGCATTTT	CASSFQGNQPQHF
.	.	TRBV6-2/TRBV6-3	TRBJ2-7	TGTGCCAGCGGGGGATTCATGAGCTCCTACGAGCAGTACTTC	CASGGFMSSYEQYF
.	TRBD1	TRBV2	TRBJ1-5	TGTGCCAGCAGGGATGGACAGGGCTATAGCAATCAGCCCCAGCATTTT	CASRDGQGYSNQPQHF
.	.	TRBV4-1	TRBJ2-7	TGCGCCAGCAGCCAAGAGCCCGATCGCTACGAGCAGTACTTC	CASSQEPDRYEQYF
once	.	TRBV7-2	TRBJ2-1	TGTGCCAGCAGTCTTAATCCAGCGTTTGGTGAGCAGTTCTTC	CASSLNPAFGEQFF
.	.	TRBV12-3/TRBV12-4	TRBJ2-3	TGTGCCACCACAGTTTTTAGACTCTCCACAGATACGCAGTATTTT	CATTVFRLSTDTQYF
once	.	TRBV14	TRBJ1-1	TGTGCCAGCAGCCAAGATCATACAGGGACGAACACTGAAGCTTTCTTT	CASSQDHTGTNTEAFF
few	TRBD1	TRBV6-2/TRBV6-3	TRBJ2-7	TGTGCCAGCAGGTGGACAGGGGATGTTACTCAGCAGTACTTC	CASRWTGDVTQQYF
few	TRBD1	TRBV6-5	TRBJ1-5	TGTGCCAGCAGTCCGGGACAGGGGACTCAGCCCCAGCATTTT	CASSPGQGTQPQHF
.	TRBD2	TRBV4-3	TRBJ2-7	TGCGCCAGCAGCCAATTACTTAGCGGGGGCTACGAGCAGTACTTC	CASSQLLSGGYEQYF
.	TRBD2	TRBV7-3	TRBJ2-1	TGTGCCAGCAGCTTAAACCCAGGACTAGCCTATGAGACCCAGTTCTTC	CASSLNPGLAYETQFF
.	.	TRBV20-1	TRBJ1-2	TGCAGTGCTAGAGATAAAAGGGGCCTCCACTATGGCTACACCTTC	CSARDKRGLHYGYTF
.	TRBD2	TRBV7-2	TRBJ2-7	TGTGCCAGCAGCTTCACTAGCGGGGGGGCTTTGGGTGAGCAGTACTTC	CASSFTSGGALGEQYF
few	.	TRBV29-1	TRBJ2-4	TGCAGCGTCCAAGCACCGGTTATGCAGTACTTC	CSVQAPVMQYF
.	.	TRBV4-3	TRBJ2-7	TGCGCCAGCAGCCCGGGACCGATTTTCTACGAGCAGTACTTC	CASSPGPIFYEQYF
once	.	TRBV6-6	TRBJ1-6	TGTGCCAGCAGTTACGCGGGACAACGTAATTCACCCCTCCACTTT	CASSYAGQRNSPLHF
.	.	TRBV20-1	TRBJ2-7	TGCAGTGCTAGAGATTTAGACATACACGAGCAGTACTTC	CSARDLDIHEQYF
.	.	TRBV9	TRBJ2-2	TGTGCCAGCAGCGTAGTTCCGGGGACGAACACCGGGGAGCTGTTTTTT	CASSVVPGTNTGELFF
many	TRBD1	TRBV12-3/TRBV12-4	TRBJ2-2	TGTGCCAGCAGTCTCCGACAGGGGGCGGGCACCGGGGAGCTGTTTTTT	CASSLRQGAGTGELFF
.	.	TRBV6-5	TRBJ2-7	TGTGCCAGCAGTCCCGGACGGGTTAACTACGAGCAGTACTTC	CASSPGRVNYEQYF
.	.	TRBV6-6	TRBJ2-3	TGTGCCAGCACTGCAGACTCAAACACAGATACGCAGTATTTT	CASTADSNTDTQYF
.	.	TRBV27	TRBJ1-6	TGTGCCAGCAGTTTAAGACAGAGTAATTCACCCCTCCACTTT	CASSLRQSNSPLHF
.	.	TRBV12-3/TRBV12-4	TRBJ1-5	TGTGCCAGCAGCTCCGCAATTTGGGGGGATGACAATCAGCCCCAGCATTTT	CASSSAIWGDDNQPQHF
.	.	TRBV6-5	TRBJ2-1	TGTGCCAGCAGTTACTTAGCTAGGGGCAATGAGCAGTTCTTC	CASSYLARGNEQFF
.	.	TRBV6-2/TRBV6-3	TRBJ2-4	TGTGCCAGCAGTTACGGGGGATGGCAGTACTTC	CASSYGGWQYF
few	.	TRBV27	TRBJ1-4	TGTGCCAGTCCTAGGGCAGCAACTAATGAAAAACTGTTTTTT	CASPRAATNEKLFF